The clone carrying this TCR beta chain was seen a handful of times. The data were taken from a study of CD8+ T cells in alopecia areata. Germline V gene data show CDR1 as MNHNY and CDR2 as SVGAGI (reference sequence). V lost 6 bases, J lost 5 bases, and 7 bases stayed unmatched. The CDR3 covers 13 residues. Following extraction, RNA underwent reverse transcription to cDNA, which served as the sequencing template. Profiling relied on immunoSEQ multiplex PCR, and the TCRdb table lists in-frame clones only, not all of them. The sample carries some 130,000 clones, approximately 49% recorded once. The receptor comes from a human donor with alopecia areata. Sequencing used CD8+ T cells sorted from blood, obtained at week 0. The rearrangement uses TRBV6-6 and TRBJ2-7, with 7 bases that match TRBD2. This CDR3 is CASSNSGWDEQYF. CDR3 in DNA: TGTGCCAGCAGCAATAGCGGGTGGGACGAGCAGTACTTC.